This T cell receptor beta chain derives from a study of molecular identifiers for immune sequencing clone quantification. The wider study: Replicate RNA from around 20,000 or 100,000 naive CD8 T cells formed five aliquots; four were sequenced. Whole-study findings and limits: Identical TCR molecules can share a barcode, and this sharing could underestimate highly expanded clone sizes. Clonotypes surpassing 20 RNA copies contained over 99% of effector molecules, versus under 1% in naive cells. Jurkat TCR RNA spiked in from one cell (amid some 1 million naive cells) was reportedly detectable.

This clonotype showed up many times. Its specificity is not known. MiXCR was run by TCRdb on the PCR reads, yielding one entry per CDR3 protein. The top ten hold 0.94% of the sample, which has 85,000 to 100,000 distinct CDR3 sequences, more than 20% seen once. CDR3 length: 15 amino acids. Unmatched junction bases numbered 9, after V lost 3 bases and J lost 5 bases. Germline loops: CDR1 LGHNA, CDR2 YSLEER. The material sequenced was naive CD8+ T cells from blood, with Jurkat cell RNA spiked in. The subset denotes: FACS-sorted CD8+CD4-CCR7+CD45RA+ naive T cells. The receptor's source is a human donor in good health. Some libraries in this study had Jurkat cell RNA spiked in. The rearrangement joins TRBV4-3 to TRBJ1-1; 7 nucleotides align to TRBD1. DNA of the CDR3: TGCGCCAGCAGCCAGGAGGGACAGAGGAGGACTGAAGCTTTCTTT. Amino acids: CASSQEGQRRTEAFF.